The rows below give T cell receptor beta chains drawn from one sample of a study of T cell repertoires in ileal Crohn's disease. Here immunoSEQ multiplex PCR was the method, and the copy in TCRdb shows in-frame clones only, minus some. The data hold roughly 3,500 clones, with roughly 80% observed a single time. Sequenced material: ileal tissue. The receptors were gathered from an adult with Crohn's disease. The CDR3 runs from the conserved cysteine through the conserved F or W. D genes are given only for firm matches. The listing skips clone size in some rows; elsewhere it reads once, few, many or a size class.

15	TRBD2	TRBV2	-	TRBJ2-5	CASSDSAGGYETQYF	TGTGCCAGCAGTGATTCGGCGGGGGGGTATGAGACCCAGTACTTC
16	TRBD1	TRBV27	-	TRBJ1-2	CASSWGGQGAAKGYTF	TGTGCCAGCAGTTGGGGTGGACAGGGGGCCGCTAAGGGCTACACCTTC
13	-	TRBV19	-	TRBJ1-2	CASSPPVNYGYTF	TGTGCCAGTTCGCCACCAGTTAACTATGGCTACACCTTC
12	TRBD1	TRBV6-5	-	TRBJ1-1	CASSPRQGQAFF	TGTGCCAGCAGTCCACGACAGGGTCAAGCTTTCTTT
12	-	TRBV30	-	TRBJ1-5	CALSTGGQPQHF	TGTGCCCTATCTACGGGGGGTCAGCCCCAGCATTTT
17	TRBD2	TRBV7-8	-	TRBJ2-2	CASKLVGESGSTGELFF	TGTGCCAGCAAACTAGTAGGGGAAAGCGGGAGTACCGGGGAGCTGTTTTTT
17	-	TRBV6-9	once	TRBJ2-2	CASSFLSGTPDTGELFF	TGTGCCAGCAGCTTTCTCTCCGGGACACCCGACACCGGGGAGCTGTTTTTT
17	-	TRBV15	-	TRBJ2-2	CATSRDPVTANTGELFF	TGTGCCACCAGCAGAGATCCCGTGACAGCGAACACCGGGGAGCTGTTTTTT
18	TRBD2	TRBV7-3	-	TRBJ2-3	CASSSGPHLAGGPDTQYF	TGTGCCAGCAGCTCAGGTCCTCATCTAGCGGGAGGGCCAGATACGCAGTATTTT
14	TRBD1	TRBV15	-	TRBJ1-1	CATNRQGGLPEAFF	TGTGCCACCAACCGACAGGGCGGTCTCCCTGAAGCTTTCTTT
14	TRBD1	TRBV7-9	-	TRBJ1-5	CASSRDRVGQPQHF	TGTGCCAGTAGCCGGGACAGGGTCGGACAGCCCCAGCATTTT
14	-	TRBV6-5	-	TRBJ2-1	CASSYGLSLDEQFF	TGTGCCAGCAGTTATGGACTTTCCTTGGATGAGCAGTTCTTC
21	-	TRBV9	large	TRBJ1-1	CASSTPKGGDEWGGMNTEAFF	TGTGCCAGCAGCACCCCCAAGGGCGGTGATGAGTGGGGAGGGATGAACACTGAAGCTTTCTTT
14	-	TRBV7-2	-	TRBJ2-2	CASSPISNTGELFF	TGTGCCAGCAGCCCTATATCGAACACCGGGGAGCTGTTTTTT
12	-	TRBV5-1	-	TRBJ1-3	CASSLLGNTIYF	TGCGCCAGCAGCTTGCTGGGAAACACCATATATTTT
13	TRBD1	TRBV27	-	TRBJ1-6	CASSGQGVSPLHF	TGTGCCAGCAGCGGACAGGGCGTATCACCCCTCCACTTT
16	TRBD2	TRBV9	once	TRBJ2-7	CASSPSWTSGWYEQYF	TGTGCCAGCAGCCCATCCTGGACTAGCGGGTGGTACGAGCAGTACTTC
14	TRBD1	TRBV5-4	-	TRBJ2-7	CASSHGQGVREQYF	TGTGCCAGCAGCCACGGACAGGGGGTGAGGGAGCAGTACTTC
15	TRBD2	TRBV7-3	-	TRBJ2-3	CASSLQAGYTDTQYF	TGTGCCAGCAGCTTACAAGCGGGATACACAGATACGCAGTATTTT
14	TRBD2	TRBV9	-	TRBJ2-7	CASSPRLASYEQYF	TGTGCCAGCAGCCCTCGACTAGCGAGCTACGAGCAGTACTTC
14	TRBD2	TRBV30	-	TRBJ2-5	CAWSRGTKGETQYF	TGTGCCTGGAGTAGAGGGACTAAGGGGGAGACCCAGTACTTC
15	TRBD2	TRBV6-1	-	TRBJ2-5	CASSESGGAFETQYF	TGTGCCAGCAGTGAAAGCGGGGGGGCTTTTGAGACCCAGTACTTC
15	TRBD1	TRBV9	-	TRBJ1-1	CASNPTGGWGTEAFF	TGTGCCAGCAACCCGACAGGGGGCTGGGGCACTGAAGCTTTCTTT
17	-	TRBV7-6	-	TRBJ2-5	CASSSPYNRGTGGTQYF	TGTGCCAGCAGCTCACCGTATAATAGAGGAACCGGGGGGACCCAGTACTTC
17	TRBD1	TRBV18	-	TRBJ1-5	CASSPPGQGGGNQPQHF	TGTGCCAGCTCACCCCCGGGACAGGGGGGAGGCAATCAGCCCCAGCATTTT
14	-	TRBV2	-	TRBJ1-3	CASKRGMAGNTIYF	TGTGCCAGCAAGAGAGGGATGGCTGGAAACACCATATATTTT
15	-	TRBV19	-	TRBJ2-6	CASSIWQAGANVLTF	TGTGCCAGTAGTATCTGGCAAGCTGGGGCCAACGTCCTGACTTTC
15	TRBD2	TRBV5-6	-	TRBJ2-7	CASSLEAGEGYEQYF	TGTGCCAGCAGCTTGGAGGCGGGAGAGGGGTACGAGCAGTACTTC
14	TRBD1	TRBV5-1	once	TRBJ2-7	CASRFRDRTYEQYF	TGCGCCAGCAGATTCCGGGACAGGACCTACGAGCAGTACTTC
14	-	TRBV5-1	-	TRBJ1-1	CASSLLVENTEAFF	TGCGCCAGCAGCTTGTTGGTAGAGAACACTGAAGCTTTCTTT
14	-	TRBV5-1	-	TRBJ2-7	CASSPSLASYEQYF	TGCGCCAGCAGCCCTTCCCTAGCCTCCTACGAGCAGTACTTC
13	-	TRBV28	-	TRBJ2-3	CASSLIASYTQYF	TGTGCCAGCAGTTTGATAGCCTCCTATACGCAGTATTTT
16	TRBD2	TRBV9	-	TRBJ2-2	CASSVDGGGNTGELFF	TGTGCCAGCAGCGTGGACGGGGGGGGGAACACCGGGGAGCTGTTTTTT
16	TRBD1	TRBV7-9	-	TRBJ2-7	CASSFSGTGVSYEQYF	TGTGCCAGCAGCTTTTCCGGGACAGGGGTAAGCTACGAGCAGTACTTC
12	-	TRBV5-1	-	TRBJ1-2	CARPVGNYGYTF	TGCGCCAGGCCGGTCGGGAACTATGGCTACACCTTC
14	TRBD1	TRBV2	-	TRBJ1-1	CASSATGVGTEAFF	TGTGCCAGCAGCGCAACAGGGGTCGGCACTGAAGCTTTCTTT
16	TRBD2	TRBV5-8	-	TRBJ2-7	CASSSSRTSPIYEQYF	TGTGCCAGCAGCTCTTCCAGGACTAGCCCTATCTACGAGCAGTACTTC
15	-	TRBV9	-	TRBJ2-1	CASSPRYSTTNEQFF	TGTGCCAGCAGCCCACGTTACAGCACCACGAATGAGCAGTTCTTC
14	TRBD1	TRBV7-6	-	TRBJ2-5	CASSLRSGGETQYF	TGTGCCAGCAGCTTAAGATCAGGGGGAGAGACCCAGTACTTC
16	TRBD1	TRBV27	once	TRBJ2-7	CASSLSGQGSPYEQYF	TGTGCCAGCAGTTTATCGGGACAGGGCTCCCCCTACGAGCAGTACTTC
15	TRBD2	TRBV6-1	-	TRBJ2-1	CASSELAGSYNEQFF	TGTGCCAGCAGTGAACTAGCGGGCTCCTACAATGAGCAGTTCTTC
15	TRBD2	TRBV29-1	-	TRBJ2-5	CSVDGGLAGGETQYF	TGCAGCGTTGATGGGGGGCTAGCGGGGGGTGAGACCCAGTACTTC
15	-	TRBV13	-	TRBJ2-5	CASSLSPGSGETQYF	TGTGCCAGCAGCTTATCCCCGGGGAGCGGAGAGACCCAGTACTTC
13	-	TRBV9	-	TRBJ1-2	CASSRSGGLGYTF	TGTGCCAGTAGCCGATCGGGGGGGTTGGGCTACACCTTC
15	TRBD1	TRBV18	once	TRBJ2-7	CASSPFGQGAYGQYF	TGTGCCAGCTCACCATTCGGACAGGGGGCCTACGGGCAGTACTTC
15	-	TRBV11-3	large	TRBJ2-4	CASSSYTGSKNIQYF	TGTGCCAGCAGCTCGTATACAGGGTCCAAAAACATTCAGTACTTC
14	TRBD1	TRBV9	-	TRBJ2-5	CASSPWTGQETQYF	TGTGCCAGCAGCCCGTGGACAGGCCAAGAGACCCAGTACTTC
12	-	TRBV19	once	TRBJ1-5	CASRAANQPQHF	TGTGCCAGTAGGGCAGCGAATCAGCCCCAGCATTTT
16	TRBD2	TRBV5-4	-	TRBJ2-1	CASSLGAGGSYNEQFF	TGTGCCAGCAGCTTGGGGGCGGGAGGCTCCTACAATGAGCAGTTCTTC
18	TRBD2	TRBV5-1	-	TRBJ2-3	CASRTTGTSGRFADTQYF	TGCGCCAGCCGAACAACCGGGACTAGCGGGAGGTTCGCAGATACGCAGTATTTT
14	-	TRBV18	-	TRBJ2-7	CASSPDRSSYEQYF	TGTGCCAGCTCACCAGACAGGAGCTCCTACGAGCAGTACTTC
13	-	TRBV28	-	TRBJ1-5	CASSLPQYQPQHF	TGTGCCAGCAGTTTACCCCAATATCAGCCCCAGCATTTT
15	TRBD1	TRBV5-1	-	TRBJ2-7	CASSLAGTGGDEQYF	TGCGCCAGCAGCTTGGCCGGGACAGGGGGCGACGAGCAGTACTTC
15	TRBD1	TRBV30	-	TRBJ1-2	CAWSVTGGSTYGYTF	TGTGCCTGGAGTGTTACAGGGGGCTCTACCTATGGCTACACCTTC
13	TRBD1	TRBV10-3	-	TRBJ2-7	CAISETGAYEQYF	TGTGCCATCAGTGAGACAGGGGCCTACGAGCAGTACTTC
18	TRBD1	TRBV5-1	-	TRBJ2-1	CASSLGGTGGGRYNEQFF	TGCGCCAGCAGCTTGGGAGGGACAGGGGGCGGTCGGTACAATGAGCAGTTCTTC
14	TRBD1	TRBV2	-	TRBJ1-5	CASSDGTGREPQHF	TGTGCCAGCAGTGATGGGACAGGGAGGGAGCCCCAGCATTTT
17	TRBD2	TRBV9	-	TRBJ2-1	CASSGGTSGGPYNEQFF	TGTGCCAGCAGCGGGGGGACTAGCGGGGGTCCTTACAATGAGCAGTTCTTC
16	-	TRBV7-8	-	TRBJ2-2	CASRMGAQRNTGELFF	TGTGCCAGCAGAATGGGAGCACAGAGGAACACCGGGGAGCTGTTTTTT